The clone carrying this T cell receptor (beta chain) has only a few counts. This entry belongs to a study of T cell repertoires in cytomegalovirus infection. Germline V lookup: CDR1 SEHNR, CDR2 FQNEAQ (reference sequence). The V gene end was trimmed by 6 bases and the J gene end by 9 bases; junction bases not matched to a gene: 5. The CDR3 runs 11 residues. TCRdb reanalysed the reads using MiXCR and keeps one entry per CDR3 protein. The repertoire has 200,000 to 300,000 distinct CDR3 sequences, 12% of them found once; the top ten carry 1.5% to 2%. The sample was PBMCs. The chain links TRBV7-9 to TRBJ2-7; TRBD1 matches 7 bases. The receptor was derived from a human donor in good health (CMV status not recorded). Some clones in this sample may be carry-over from other donors' samples. This CDR3 reads CASSRQGGQYF. The DNA of the CDR3 is TGTGCCAGCAGTCGACAGGGCGGGCAGTACTTC.